The next 17 T cell receptor beta chains were all read from a single sample in a study of graft-versus-host responses after intestinal transplantation. Sequenced by immunoSEQ multiplex PCR; TCRdb stores in-frame clones only, minus some. The sample records around 89,000 clones, 85% to 95% being singletons. Antigen specificity for these receptors is unknown. The input for sequencing was unstimulated CD8+ T cells sorted from spleen or lymph node cells, taken before transplant. The receptor set was obtained from a human donor who was the organ donor for an intestinal transplant.

This chain links TRBV5-1 with TRBJ2-1; D perhaps matches TRBD2 (5 bases). The CDR3 is 16 residues long. Trimming removed 4 bases at V and 0 bases at J, with 14 bases between. Germline CDR1 and CDR2: SGHRS and YFSETQ. The CDR3 spells CASSRRLASSYNEQFF. The DNA of the CDR3 is TGCGCCAGCAGCCGACGGCTAGCCAGCTCCTACAATGAGCAGTTCTTC.

The V gene is TRBV7-9, the J gene TRBJ1-4; a possible D gene is TRBD1 (6 bases). The CDR3 totals 17 residues. Germline-derived CDR1 and CDR2 are SEHNR and FQNEAQ (reference sequence). The V end was cut by 1 base, the J end by 0 bases, with 12 bases between. CDR3 DNA sequence: TGTGCCAGCAGCTTAGGTCGGACAGAGGCAACTAATGAAAAACTGTTTTTT. Its translation is CASSLGRTEATNEKLFF.

This clone was detected only once. The chain employs TRBV28 and TRBJ1-6, with D perhaps matching TRBD1 (6 bases). Germline V lookup: CDR1 MDHEN, CDR2 SYDVKM. This CDR3 is 15 amino acids long. V lost 6 bases and J 1 base, leaving 10 bases between the germline ends. The CDR3 region is CASRRGPSYNSPLHF. CDR3 sequence (DNA): TGTGCCAGCAGGCGGGGGCCTTCCTATAATTCACCCCTCCACTTT.

J is TRBJ2-3 and V is TRBV7-3, with TRBD2 as a possible D gene (5 bases). Trimming shortened V by 5 bases and J by 2 bases, and 11 bases separated the two germline ends. From germline, CDR1 is SGHTA and CDR2 FQGTGA. The length of the CDR3 is 14 residues. The CDR3 is CASSPRGDTDTQYF. Written as DNA, the CDR3 is TGTGCCAGCAGCCCCCGGGGAGACACAGATACGCAGTATTTT.

The sample holds one count of this clone. The chain combines TRBV5-4 with TRBJ1-4; D might be TRBD1 (6 bases). V dropped 1 base and J dropped 6 bases, with 10 bases sitting between them. Germline CDR1 SGHNT, CDR2 YYREEE (reference sequence). This CDR3 has 14 residues. The CDR3 is CASSLWGGDEKLFF. The DNA for the CDR3 is TGTGCCAGCAGCTTGTGGGGGGGCGATGAAAAACTGTTTTTT.

The chain joins TRBV27 to TRBJ1-5, with 8 bases that match TRBD1. The CDR3 sequence is 14 residues long. The germline V gene has CDR1 MNHEY and CDR2 SMNVEV (reference sequence). The J segment lost 5 bases and the V segment lost 2 bases, leaving 2 bases of the junction unmatched. CDR3 loop: CASSLGQGYQPQHF. The CDR3 DNA follows: TGTGCCAGCAGTTTAGGACAGGGATATCAGCCCCAGCATTTT.

This CDR3 reads CASSFGGPAEQYF. Here the CDR3 DNA reads TGTGCCAGCAGCTTTGGGGGCCCGGCCGAGCAGTACTTC. The rearrangement uses TRBV5-6 and TRBJ2-7, with a weak D call TRBD1 (6 bases). The CDR3 loop spans 13 amino acids. Trimming removed 2 bases from V and 6 bases from J, with 12 bases in between. CDR1 is SGHDT and CDR2 is YYEEEE in the germline V gene.

This chain joins TRBV19 and TRBJ1-5; 7 bases line up with TRBD1. In germline, CDR1 is LNHDA, CDR2 SQIVND (reference sequence). Trimming took 2 bases from V and 3 from J; bases not matched to a gene: 4. This CDR3 has 15 residues. The CDR3 nucleotides read TGTGCCAGTAGTATATTTGGGACAGACAATCAGCCCCAGCATTTT. Protein product: CASSIFGTDNQPQHF.

The gene calls are TRBV5-5 and TRBJ2-7; D unresolved. Between the trimmed V and J ends, which lost 4 bases and 0 bases, there was a span of 11 bases. This CDR3 region has 14 residues. Germline assignment: CDR1 SGHKS and CDR2 YYEKEE (reference sequence). CDR3 residues: CASSPTDTSYEQYF. The CDR3 DNA follows: TGTGCCAGCAGCCCAACCGACACCTCCTACGAGCAGTACTTC.

The chain recombines TRBV4-1 with TRBJ1-2; 11 nucleotides agree with TRBD1. With V trimmed by 9 bases and J by 3 bases, 3 bases remained unmatched. The CDR3 is 13 residues long. Germline CDR1 MGHRA, CDR2 YSYEKL. The CDR3 loop is CASQGQGDYGYTF. The CDR3 nucleotides read TGCGCCAGTCAGGGACAGGGGGACTATGGCTACACCTTC.

CDR3 protein: CASSLDWSTEAFF. DNA for the CDR3: TGTGCCAGCAGTTTGGATTGGAGCACTGAAGCTTTCTTT. The chain links TRBV27 to TRBJ1-1; D gene unclear. This CDR3 contains 13 residues. V lost 3 bases and J 4 bases, leaving 9 bases between the germline ends. The germline V gene has CDR1 MNHEY and CDR2 SMNVEV (reference sequence).

The chain combines TRBV9 with TRBJ2-5, with D perhaps matching TRBD2 (6 bases). The length of the CDR3 is 14 residues. V shed 3 bases and J shed 4 bases, with 13 bases lying between them. Germline CDR1 is SGDLS and CDR2 is YYNGEE. Here the CDR3 reads CASSDFGGGETQYF. The CDR3, as DNA: TGTGCCAGCAGCGACTTCGGGGGAGGAGAGACCCAGTACTTC. The full variable domain, in which reference TRBV9 and TRBJ2-5 provide the parts outside the CDR3, is DSGVTQTPKHLITATGQRVTLRCSPRSGDLSVYWYQQSLDQGLQFLIQYYNGEERAKGNILERFSAQQFPDLHSELNLSSLELGDSALYFCASSDFGGGETQYFGPGTRLLVL.

The gene calls are TRBV27 and TRBJ1-1, with a tentative D call TRBD1 (5 bases). This CDR3 has 16 residues. Germline CDR1 reads MNHEY; CDR2 reads SMNVEV (reference sequence). Trimming took 3 bases from V and 1 from J, leaving 15 bases between them. The CDR3 protein is CASSLSGTAANTEAFF. CDR3 in DNA: TGTGCCAGCAGTTTGTCGGGGACTGCTGCGAACACTGAAGCTTTCTTT.

The chain carries TRBV9 and TRBJ2-5; maybe TRBD2 (5 bases). Per the germline V gene, CDR1 is SGDLS and CDR2 is YYNGEE. The CDR3 runs 15 residues. Trimming pared 0 bases from V and 1 base from J, leaving 10 bases between. The CDR3 nucleotides are TGTGCCAGCAGCGTAGACGCGGGCACCCAAGAGACCCAGTACTTC. Its translation: CASSVDAGTQETQYF.

Only one count was recorded for this clone. V is TRBV29-1 and J is TRBJ1-2; tentative D call: TRBD1 (6 bases). Deletions cut 3 bases from V and 8 bases from J, with 13 bases between. Germline CDR1 reads SQVTM; CDR2 reads ANQGSEA. The CDR3 runs 12 residues. CDR3 region: CSVDSGAGGYTF. As DNA, the CDR3 is TGCAGCGTTGATTCAGGGGCAGGGGGCTACACCTTC. Full variable domain (rest looked up from reference TRBV29-1 and TRBJ1-2): SAVISQKPSRDICQRGTSLTIQCQVDSQVTMMFWYRQQPGQSLTLIATANQGSEATYESGFVIDKFPISRPNLTFSTLTVSNMSPEDSSIYLCSVDSGAGGYTFGSGTRLTVV.

This clone was seen only once. V and J are TRBV7-9 and TRBJ2-3; TRBD2 might be the D (5 bases). This CDR3 region has 14 residues. V lost 5 bases to trimming and J lost 0 bases, with 9 bases between them. CDR1 is SEHNR, CDR2 FQNEAQ, per germline (reference sequence). The DNA for the CDR3 is TGTGCCAGCAGCCCGGACTGGAGCACAGATACGCAGTATTTT. The encoded protein is CASSPDWSTDTQYF.

This sequence joins TRBV13 and TRBJ1-1; TRBD1 matches at 7 bases. This CDR3 comprises 14 residues. V shed 5 bases, J shed 3 bases, and the junction held 6 bases outside the gene matches. The germline CDR1 and CDR2 sequences are PRHDT and FYEKMQ (reference sequence). The chain's CDR3 is CASSGSGTDTEAFF. The CDR3 DNA reads TGTGCCAGCAGCGGCTCGGGGACAGACACTGAAGCTTTCTTT.